These 16 T cell receptor beta chains originate from one sample sequenced in a study of shared T cell receptors in the human thymus. Here immunoSEQ multiplex PCR was the method, and the copy in TCRdb shows in-frame clones only, minus some. In the table there are 500,000 to 750,000 clones, around 87% of which are singletons. These data were also filed under a second study, of human thymus T cells.

Material: thymocytes. The source of these receptors is a boy younger than two with a congenital heart defect.

The gene calls are TRBV7-2 and TRBJ2-1; 7 nucleotides line up with TRBD2. This CDR3 is 16 amino acids long. The junction had 14 bases not matched to a gene; V was cut back by 5 bases and J by 7 bases. CDR1 is SGHTA and CDR2 is FQGNSA in the germline V gene. The CDR3 coding sequence is TGTGCCAGCAGCCCCCTCTCTGCGGGAGTTAATAATGAGCAGTTCTTC. Amino acid sequence: CASSPLSAGVNNEQFF.

The chain recombines TRBV13 with TRBJ2-7; 7 bases are shared with TRBD1. Germline V gives CDR1 PRHDT, CDR2 FYEKMQ (reference sequence). There are 16 residues in the CDR3. Losses at the gene ends were 5 bases for V and 2 bases for J; bases not matched to a gene: 12. The CDR3 DNA sequence: TGTGCCAGCAGCCAACATACCGGGACAGAGACCTACGAGCAGTACTTC. This encodes CASSQHTGTETYEQYF.

V and J are TRBV5-4 and TRBJ2-3; 9 bases map to TRBD1. This CDR3 has 20 residues. The V gene's germline CDR1 is SGHNT and CDR2 YYREEE (reference sequence). V gave up 4 bases and J gave up 4 bases; unmatched junction bases: 22. CDR3 protein: CASSTRTGVGGRELADTQYF. The CDR3 DNA follows: TGTGCCAGCAGCACCCGGACAGGGGTAGGGGGTAGGGAACTAGCAGATACGCAGTATTTT.

The V gene is TRBV5-5, the J gene TRBJ1-3, with TRBD1 matching over 11 bases. CDR3 length: 18 residues. The ends lost 4 bases at V and 0 bases at J; junction bases unmatched: 9. Germline V CDR1 and CDR2: SGHKS, YYEKEE (reference sequence). DNA for the CDR3: TGTGCCAGCAGCCCGGACAGGGGGCTGATATACTCTGGAAACACCATATATTTT. Amino acids: CASSPDRGLIYSGNTIYF. Complete variable domain (other parts from reference TRBV5-5 and TRBJ1-3): DAGVTQSPTHLIKTRGQQVTLRCSPISGHKSVSWYQQVLGQGPQFIFQYYEKEERGRGNFPDRFSARQFPNYSSELNVNALLLGDSALYLCASSPDRGLIYSGNTIYFGEGSWLTVV.

The chain recombines TRBV5-4 with TRBJ2-1; 9 bases map to TRBD2. The CDR3 has 16 amino acids. J gave up 10 bases and V 6 bases, and 17 bases lay outside the gene matches. CDR1 and CDR2 from the germline V gene are SGHNT and YYREEE (reference sequence). The CDR3 here is CASNVGEASGIGEQFF. CDR3 in DNA: TGTGCCAGCAACGTAGGGGAGGCTAGCGGGATCGGCGAGCAGTTCTTC.

The gene calls are TRBV7-9 and TRBJ2-7; D is possibly TRBD1 (6 bases). Looked up from germline, CDR1 is SEHNR and CDR2 is FQNEAQ (reference sequence). This CDR3 contains 16 residues. With 8 bases removed from V and 1 base from J, the gap between germline ends came to 21 bases. CDR3 sequence (DNA): TGTGCCAGCTCCGTCCCGGGACACAAACGATCCTACGAGCAGTACTTC. Translated: CASSVPGHKRSYEQYF.

The chain recombines TRBV27 with TRBJ2-1; 8 positions agree with TRBD1. Losses at the gene ends were 2 bases for V and 7 bases for J; bases not matched to a gene: 7. The CDR3 is made up of 15 amino acids. Germline CDR1 is MNHEY and CDR2 is SMNVEV (reference sequence). CDR3 DNA sequence: TGTGCCAGCAGTTTAACGGACAGGGTCAGTAATGAGCAGTTCTTC. It codes for CASSLTDRVSNEQFF.

This chain links TRBV9 with TRBJ2-3; no clear D gene. CDR3 length: 11 amino acids. Trimming removed 0 bases from V and 14 bases from J, with 10 bases in between. Germline V lookup: CDR1 SGDLS, CDR2 YYNGEE. The CDR3 DNA follows: TGTGCCAGCAGCGTAGGCCCTAACCTGTATTTT. This sequence encodes CASSVGPNLYF.

The chain joins TRBV4-2 to TRBJ2-6; 9 bases map to TRBD2. The CDR3 is 18 amino acids. Germline V gene lookup returns CDR1 LGHNA and CDR2 YNFKEQ. The trim removed 1 base at V and 2 bases at J, leaving 6 bases unmatched. The CDR3 is CASSQGDLAGPGANVLTF. For the CDR3, the DNA is TGTGCCAGCAGCCAAGGTGACCTAGCGGGACCTGGGGCCAACGTCCTGACTTTC.

The chain is built from TRBV25-1 and TRBJ2-7, with D hard to call. The CDR3 is 10 residues long. Per germline, CDR1 MGHDK and CDR2 SYGVNS. The ends were cut back, 5 bases at V and 7 bases at J, with 6 bases in the middle. The CDR3, as DNA: TGTGCCAGCAGTTCAGGAGAGCAGTACTTC. Residues: CASSSGEQYF.

This clone turned up a few times. The J gene is TRBJ1-4, the V gene TRBV29-1; D is ambiguous. The V gene's germline CDR1 is SQVTM and CDR2 ANQGSEA. This CDR3 comprises 14 residues. V lost 3 bases to trimming and J lost 3 bases, with 11 bases between them. This chain's CDR3 is CSVEGQDPNEKLFF. As DNA, the CDR3 is TGCAGCGTTGAGGGCCAGGATCCTAATGAAAAACTGTTTTTT.

V and J are TRBV19 and TRBJ1-5; TRBD1 agrees at 10 bases. Germline V gene sequence: CDR1 LNHDA, CDR2 SQIVND (reference sequence). The CDR3 has 13 amino acids. Trimming took 6 bases from V and 6 from J; bases not matched to a gene: 2. The DNA of the CDR3 is TGTGCCAGTAGGACAGGGGGCACTCAGCCCCAGCATTTT. It specifies CASRTGGTQPQHF.

The chain uses TRBV25-1 and TRBJ1-1, with no clear D. Germline V gene sequence: CDR1 MGHDK, CDR2 SYGVNS. The V gene lost 3 bases and the J gene lost 5 bases, with 13 bases spanning the gap. The CDR3 sequence is 14 residues long. The CDR3 here is CASSDQRSWTEAFF. DNA for the CDR3: TGTGCCAGCAGTGACCAGAGGTCTTGGACTGAAGCTTTCTTT.

This chain joins TRBV27 and TRBJ2-2; no reliable D call. This CDR3 is built from 13 residues. Germline CDR1 and CDR2: MNHEY and SMNVEV (reference sequence). Between the trimmed V and J ends, which lost 7 bases and 4 bases, there was a span of 10 bases. The CDR3 nucleotides read TGTGCCAGCACCTCCCCGAGCACCGGGGAGCTGTTTTTT. Residues: CASTSPSTGELFF.

The rearrangement joins TRBV30 to TRBJ2-7; 9 bases agree with TRBD1. This CDR3 region has 14 residues. Germline V gives CDR1 GTSNPN, CDR2 SVGIG (reference sequence). With 2 bases clipped from V and 2 bases from J, the junction kept 4 bases outside the gene matches. CDR3 sequence (DNA): TGTGCCTGGAGTCGAGGGGACAGGGCCTACGAGCAGTACTTC. Its protein product is CAWSRGDRAYEQYF.

This clone was picked up a small number of times. This chain connects TRBV4-2 to TRBJ2-1; possibly TRBD2 for D (5 bases). The CDR3 contains 17 residues. Germline V gene lookup returns CDR1 LGHNA and CDR2 YNFKEQ. The V end was cut by 1 base, the J end by 0 bases, with 13 bases between. CDR3 loop: CASSQGRGRLSYNEQFF. CDR3 nucleotides: TGTGCCAGCAGCCAAGGTCGGGGTCGGCTCTCCTACAATGAGCAGTTCTTC.